This entry describes one T cell receptor (beta chain). Its antigen is as yet unknown. The source of the sample is a study of T cells in localized non-small cell lung cancer. Notes on the study in general: Uninvolved nearby lung showed the greatest T cell clonality, exceeding that found in tumor. For the top 100 tumor clones, a median roughly 55 also appeared in adjacent lung.

Data came from immunoSEQ multiplex PCR; TCRdb stores just in-frame clones and leaves some out. The profile shows around 41,000 clones, 88% of them singletons. V gave up 4 bases and J gave up 4 bases; unmatched junction bases: 9. CDR3 length: 17 residues. CDR1 and CDR2 from the germline V gene are SGHTA and FQGNSA. The starting material was peripheral blood, obtained before any cancer treatment. The chain is built from TRBV7-2 and TRBJ2-6; 8 nucleotides line up with TRBD1. The TCR comes from a female donor older than 55 with stage I squamous cell lung carcinoma. CDR3 sequence reads: CASSSLSGGWGANVLTF. CDR3 in DNA: TGTGCCAGCAGCTCCCTATCAGGGGGCTGGGGGGCCAACGTCCTGACTTTC.